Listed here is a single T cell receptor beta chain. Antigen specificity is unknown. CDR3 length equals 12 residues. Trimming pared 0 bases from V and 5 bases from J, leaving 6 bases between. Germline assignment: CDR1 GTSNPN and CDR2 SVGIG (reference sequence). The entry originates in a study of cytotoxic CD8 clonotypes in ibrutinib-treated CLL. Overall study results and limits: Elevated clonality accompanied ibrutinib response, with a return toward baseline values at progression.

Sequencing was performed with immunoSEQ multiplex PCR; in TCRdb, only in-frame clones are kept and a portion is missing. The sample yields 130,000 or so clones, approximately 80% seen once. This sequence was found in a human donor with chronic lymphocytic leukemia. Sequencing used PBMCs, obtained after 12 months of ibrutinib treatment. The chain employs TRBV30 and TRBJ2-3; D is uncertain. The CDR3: CAWSVGGDTQYF. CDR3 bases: TGTGCCTGGAGTGTTGGTGGAGATACGCAGTATTTT.